The 28 T cell receptor beta chains below were found in one sample sequenced in a study of CD8+CD57+ T cells in acquired aplastic anemia. The patients chosen for sequencing had shown expansion of CD8+CD57+ cells (detected by flow cytometry). Genomic DNA, serving as template, underwent TCR beta VDJ and CDR3 profiling. TCRdb processed the reads anew with MiXCR; each CDR3 protein has one entry. This table holds under 200,000 distinct CDR3 sequences, 71% found once. The sample comprised sorted CD4+, CD8+, or CD8+CD57+ T cells (not recorded which) from PBMCs. These receptors were obtained from a human donor with aplastic anemia.

The chain has TRBV7-9 and TRBJ1-1; D remains ambiguous. The CDR3 length is 15 residues. Germline values: CDR1 SEHNR, CDR2 FQNEAQ (reference sequence). Trimming took off 0 bases at V and 3 bases at J, with 11 bases between the two ends. CDR3 DNA sequence: TGTGCCAGCAGCTTAGCGCGATGGAGGGACACTGAAGCTTTCTTT. It yields the protein CASSLARWRDTEAFF.

This clonotype was observed many times. V usage is TRBV12-3 or TRBV12-4 and J usage is TRBJ2-7, with D tentatively TRBD1 (5 bases). Trimming removed 8 bases from V and 3 bases from J, with 17 bases in between. CDR3 length: 14 amino acids. The CDR3 DNA sequence: TGTGCCAGCTCCGTCCAGGGTTCGGGCTACGAGCAGTACTTC. Its translation is CASSVQGSGYEQYF.

The chain couples TRBV2 to TRBJ2-7; 8 nucleotides agree with TRBD1. Looked up from germline, CDR1 is SNHLY and CDR2 is FYNNEI. This CDR3 is built from 15 residues. Losses at the gene ends were 6 bases for V and 2 bases for J; bases not matched to a gene: 9. The CDR3 nucleotides are TGTGCCAGCAGATTTGGACAGGGAATGGCCTACGAGCAGTACTTC. Translated: CASRFGQGMAYEQYF.

This chain joins TRBV13 and TRBJ2-5; D unclear. V lost 1 base and J lost 7, with 19 bases in between. CDR3 length: 16 amino acids. The germline V gene has CDR1 PRHDT and CDR2 FYEKMQ (reference sequence). The CDR3 spells CASSLEETSTKRTQYF. DNA for the CDR3: TGTGCCAGCAGCTTAGAAGAGACGAGTACTAAGAGGACCCAGTACTTC.

The chain couples TRBV5-1 to TRBJ2-7; tentative D call: TRBD1 (8 bases). The CDR3 sequence is 15 residues long. Germline V lookup: CDR1 SGHRS, CDR2 YFSETQ. V was cut by 3 bases and J by 4 bases, with 17 bases left in between. In DNA, the CDR3 is TGCGCCAGCAGCTCGGAGGCACAGGGGGGGTACGAGCAGTACTTC. As protein: CASSSEAQGGYEQYF.

J is TRBJ2-7 and V is TRBV20-1; 7 bases match TRBD2. Germline lookup yields CDR1 DFQATT and CDR2 SNEGSKA (reference sequence). Germline trimming cut 7 bases from V and 3 bases from J; bases unmatched to any gene: 12. CDR3 length equals 14 residues. CDR3 loop: CSVMGGIGDYEQYF. CDR3 DNA sequence: TGCAGTGTCATGGGAGGGATTGGCGACTACGAGCAGTACTTC.

This clonotype has more than one count but fewer than ten. The chain combines TRBV2 with TRBJ2-5; 8 nucleotides agree with TRBD2. Germline values: CDR1 SNHLY, CDR2 FYNNEI. Trimming took 6 bases from V and 6 from J; bases not matched to a gene: 12. The CDR3 length is 15 residues. CDR3 DNA: TGTGCCAGCAGAGTGACTAGCGAGCCAAGGAAGACCCAGTACTTC. Its protein is CASRVTSEPRKTQYF.

This clonotype has more than one count but fewer than ten. The chain joins TRBV6-1 to TRBJ1-5, with 7 nucleotides matching TRBD1. The CDR3 consists of 14 residues. Trimming took 2 bases from V and 4 from J; bases not matched to a gene: 2. Germline assignment: CDR1 MNHNS and CDR2 SASEGT. This chain's CDR3 is CASSESGGNQPQHF. The CDR3 nucleotides read TGTGCCAGCAGTGAATCAGGGGGGAATCAGCCCCAGCATTTT.

On this clonotype itself: At one of its ends the junction is not consistent with the germline gene, which may arise from a read error. The V call is TRBV11-3, the J call TRBJ1-1; 7 bases map to TRBD1. Germline CDR1 reads SGHNT; CDR2 reads YENEEA. The CDR3 totals 16 residues. The DNA of the CDR3 is TGTGCCAGCAGCTTAGATCAAGGGGACAGAACGATTGAAGCTCTCTTT. It codes for CASSLDQGDRTIEALF.

The chain couples TRBV15 to TRBJ1-2; no clear D. CDR3 size: 15 residues. V was shortened by 1 base and J by 3 bases, with 12 bases between the two germline ends. The germline V gene encodes CDR1 LNHNV and CDR2 YYDKDF (reference sequence). The CDR3 protein is CATSRVAADDYGYTF. The CDR3 coding sequence is TGTGCCACCAGCAGAGTTGCAGCGGATGACTATGGCTACACCTTC.

This clonotype was counted only a few times. V usage is TRBV5-1 and J usage is TRBJ2-7; the D is unclear. This CDR3 has 13 residues. The ends were cut back, 0 bases at V and 3 bases at J, with 7 bases in the middle. Germline loops: CDR1 SGHRS, CDR2 YFSETQ. DNA for the CDR3: TGCGCCAGCAGCTTGGATATGCGCTACGAGCAGTACTTC. This codes for CASSLDMRYEQYF.

The chain links TRBV24-1 to TRBJ2-5; tentatively, D is TRBD1 or TRBD2 (5 bases each). V shed 3 bases and J shed 5 bases, with 24 bases lying between them. The germline V gene encodes CDR1 KGHDR and CDR2 SFDVKD. The CDR3 loop spans 18 amino acids. CDR3 coding DNA: TGTGCCACCAGTGATACTAGGGACCTGGATGAGGTCAGGGAGACCCAGTACTTC. This encodes CATSDTRDLDEVRETQYF.

J is TRBJ2-2 and V is TRBV6-4, with 10 bases identical to TRBD1. The CDR3 runs 17 residues. The V and J ends lost 4 bases and 3 bases, in that order; junction bases with no gene match: 8. The germline V gene has CDR1 MRHNA and CDR2 SNTAGT. CDR3 protein: CASSVLTGTGDTGELFF. For the CDR3, the DNA is TGTGCCAGCAGTGTCCTAACCGGGACAGGGGACACCGGGGAGCTGTTTTTT.

V is TRBV11-1 and J is TRBJ2-7, with 7 bases lining up with TRBD1. The CDR3 has 16 residues. The germline V gene encodes CDR1 SGHAT and CDR2 FQDESV (reference sequence). V shed 11 bases and J 4 bases; nucleotides not matched to a gene: 20. CDR3 nucleotide sequence: TGTGCCTGGAGTTCCGTGGGTCAGGGGGTCAAATACGAGCAGTACTTC. This codes for CAWSSVGQGVKYEQYF.

The chain joins TRBV2 to TRBJ2-5, with a tentative D call TRBD2 (6 bases). This CDR3 is 13 amino acids long. The germline V gene encodes CDR1 SNHLY and CDR2 FYNNEI. V lost 5 bases and J lost 4, with 11 bases in between. The CDR3 bases are TGTGCCAGCAGTCGGGACTCCGGAGAGACCCAGTACTTC. It yields the protein CASSRDSGETQYF.

The chain links TRBV7-9 to TRBJ2-1; 9 nucleotides match TRBD2. CDR3 length equals 14 residues. Trimming removed 1 base from V and 7 bases from J; junction bases left unmatched: 2. Looked up from germline, CDR1 is SEHNR and CDR2 is FQNEAQ (reference sequence). The DNA of the CDR3 is TGTGCCAGCAGCTTAGGCCTAGCGGGAAATGAGCAGTTCTTC. Translation gives CASSLGLAGNEQFF.

There are a few counts of this clonotype. J is TRBJ2-7 and V is TRBV10-3; 9 nucleotides line up with TRBD1. V lost 6 bases, J lost 2 bases, and 8 bases stayed unmatched. Germline V CDR1 and CDR2: ENHRY, SYGVKD. The CDR3 spans 15 residues. CDR3 region: CAIRAGTGTTYEQYF. The CDR3, as DNA: TGTGCCATCAGAGCCGGGACAGGGACAACCTACGAGCAGTACTTC.

The CDR3 DNA sequence: TGTGCCAGCAGCCCAACCACACGAACCGGGGAGCTGTTTTTT. It specifies CASSPTTRTGELFF. This chain joins TRBV6-6 and TRBJ2-2; D is uncertain. The germline V gene has CDR1 MNHNY and CDR2 SVGAGI (reference sequence). CDR3 length equals 14 residues. V lost 6 bases and J lost 5, with 13 bases in between.

There are a few counts of this clonotype. This chain uses TRBV7-6 with TRBJ2-7; 7 nucleotides agree with TRBD2. The CDR3 extends over 15 amino acids. The germline V gene has CDR1 SGHVS and CDR2 FNYEAQ. The ends lost 5 bases at V and 2 bases at J; junction bases unmatched: 9. The chain's CDR3 is CASSATSDTAYEQYF. CDR3 in DNA: TGTGCCAGCAGCGCCACTAGCGACACTGCCTACGAGCAGTACTTC.

The rearrangement links TRBV24-1 to TRBJ2-7; 10 bases line up with TRBD1. Per germline, CDR1 KGHDR and CDR2 SFDVKD. There are 14 residues in the CDR3. With V trimmed by 4 bases and J by 5 bases, 4 bases remained unmatched. The CDR3 region is CATSDRTGGNEQYF. CDR3 sequence (DNA): TGTGCCACCAGTGACCGGACAGGGGGAAACGAGCAGTACTTC.

The chain has TRBV5-6 and TRBJ2-7; 9 nucleotides line up with TRBD1. From germline, CDR1 is SGHDT and CDR2 YYEEEE. Trimming removed 4 bases from V and 0 bases from J; junction bases left unmatched: 5. The CDR3 loop spans 15 amino acids. This chain's CDR3 is CASSPGTGSSYEQYF. The CDR3 DNA follows: TGTGCCAGCAGCCCTGGGACAGGGAGCTCCTACGAGCAGTACTTC.

The chain carries TRBV7-9 and TRBJ2-1, with no clear D. The germline CDR1 and CDR2 sequences are SEHNR and FQNEAQ (reference sequence). V shed 0 bases and J shed 8 bases, with 11 bases lying between them. The length of the CDR3 is 14 residues. The CDR3 nucleotides are TGTGCCAGCAGCTTAGCTTCCTCCTTCCATGAGCAGTTCTTC. Protein: CASSLASSFHEQFF.

The J gene is TRBJ2-7, the V gene TRBV10-3; 8 bases match TRBD1. V dropped 4 bases and J dropped 3; count of bases not matched to a gene: 5. CDR3 length equals 14 residues. Germline V gene sequence: CDR1 ENHRY, CDR2 SYGVKD. CDR3 nucleotides: TGTGCCATCAGTGGGACAGGGAAGGGCTACGAGCAGTACTTC. Protein product: CAISGTGKGYEQYF.

Comments on this clonotype: This may be a read error, as it is one base from a much larger clone. This chain uses TRBV7-3 with TRBJ2-2; 10 bases align to TRBD2. CDR3 length: 16 residues. The germline V gene has CDR1 SGHTA and CDR2 FQGTGA. CDR3 DNA sequence: TGTGCCAGCAGCCCAAGCGGGGGGGCCGCCACCGGGGAGCTGCTTTTT. Translation gives CASSPSGGAATGELLF.

The chain uses TRBV6-2 or TRBV6-3 and TRBJ2-2, with TRBD2 matching 8 bases. V gave up 3 bases and J gave up 4 bases; unmatched junction bases: 4. Germline V gene sequence: CDR1 MNHEY, CDR2 SVGEGT. The CDR3 is 15 amino acids. CDR3 protein: CASSYSGAGTGELFF. The CDR3 DNA reads TGTGCCAGCAGTTATAGCGGGGCTGGCACCGGGGAGCTGTTTTTT.

V gene TRBV5-4 combines with J gene TRBJ2-1; tentatively, D is TRBD2 (6 bases). Germline lookup yields CDR1 SGHNT and CDR2 YYREEE (reference sequence). Trimming cost V 0 bases and J 5 bases, with 12 bases left between them. The CDR3 contains 15 residues. The CDR3 DNA is TGTGCCAGCAGCTTGGAGTTAGCGGTGAACAATGAGCAGTTCTTC. Encoded protein: CASSLELAVNNEQFF.

This clonotype was counted a few times. This rearrangement joins TRBV15 to TRBJ2-7; the D is unclear. The V and J ends lost 1 base and 3 bases respectively, with 13 bases between them. The CDR3 sequence is 15 residues long. Germline CDR1 and CDR2: LNHNV and YYDKDF (reference sequence). Here the CDR3 reads CATSRVRMNNYEQYF. The CDR3 nucleotides read TGTGCCACCAGCAGAGTTCGGATGAATAACTACGAGCAGTACTTC.

This clonotype was seen only a few times. The chain is built from TRBV20-1 and TRBJ2-1, with 8 bases identical to TRBD2. Germline V gene sequence: CDR1 DFQATT, CDR2 SNEGSKA (reference sequence). The trim removed 1 base at V and 8 bases at J, leaving 10 bases unmatched. The CDR3 sequence is 15 residues long. The CDR3 DNA reads as TGCAGTGCTAGAGTTAGCGGGGCGGAGTGGCATGAGCAGTTCTTC. Encoded protein: CSARVSGAEWHEQFF.